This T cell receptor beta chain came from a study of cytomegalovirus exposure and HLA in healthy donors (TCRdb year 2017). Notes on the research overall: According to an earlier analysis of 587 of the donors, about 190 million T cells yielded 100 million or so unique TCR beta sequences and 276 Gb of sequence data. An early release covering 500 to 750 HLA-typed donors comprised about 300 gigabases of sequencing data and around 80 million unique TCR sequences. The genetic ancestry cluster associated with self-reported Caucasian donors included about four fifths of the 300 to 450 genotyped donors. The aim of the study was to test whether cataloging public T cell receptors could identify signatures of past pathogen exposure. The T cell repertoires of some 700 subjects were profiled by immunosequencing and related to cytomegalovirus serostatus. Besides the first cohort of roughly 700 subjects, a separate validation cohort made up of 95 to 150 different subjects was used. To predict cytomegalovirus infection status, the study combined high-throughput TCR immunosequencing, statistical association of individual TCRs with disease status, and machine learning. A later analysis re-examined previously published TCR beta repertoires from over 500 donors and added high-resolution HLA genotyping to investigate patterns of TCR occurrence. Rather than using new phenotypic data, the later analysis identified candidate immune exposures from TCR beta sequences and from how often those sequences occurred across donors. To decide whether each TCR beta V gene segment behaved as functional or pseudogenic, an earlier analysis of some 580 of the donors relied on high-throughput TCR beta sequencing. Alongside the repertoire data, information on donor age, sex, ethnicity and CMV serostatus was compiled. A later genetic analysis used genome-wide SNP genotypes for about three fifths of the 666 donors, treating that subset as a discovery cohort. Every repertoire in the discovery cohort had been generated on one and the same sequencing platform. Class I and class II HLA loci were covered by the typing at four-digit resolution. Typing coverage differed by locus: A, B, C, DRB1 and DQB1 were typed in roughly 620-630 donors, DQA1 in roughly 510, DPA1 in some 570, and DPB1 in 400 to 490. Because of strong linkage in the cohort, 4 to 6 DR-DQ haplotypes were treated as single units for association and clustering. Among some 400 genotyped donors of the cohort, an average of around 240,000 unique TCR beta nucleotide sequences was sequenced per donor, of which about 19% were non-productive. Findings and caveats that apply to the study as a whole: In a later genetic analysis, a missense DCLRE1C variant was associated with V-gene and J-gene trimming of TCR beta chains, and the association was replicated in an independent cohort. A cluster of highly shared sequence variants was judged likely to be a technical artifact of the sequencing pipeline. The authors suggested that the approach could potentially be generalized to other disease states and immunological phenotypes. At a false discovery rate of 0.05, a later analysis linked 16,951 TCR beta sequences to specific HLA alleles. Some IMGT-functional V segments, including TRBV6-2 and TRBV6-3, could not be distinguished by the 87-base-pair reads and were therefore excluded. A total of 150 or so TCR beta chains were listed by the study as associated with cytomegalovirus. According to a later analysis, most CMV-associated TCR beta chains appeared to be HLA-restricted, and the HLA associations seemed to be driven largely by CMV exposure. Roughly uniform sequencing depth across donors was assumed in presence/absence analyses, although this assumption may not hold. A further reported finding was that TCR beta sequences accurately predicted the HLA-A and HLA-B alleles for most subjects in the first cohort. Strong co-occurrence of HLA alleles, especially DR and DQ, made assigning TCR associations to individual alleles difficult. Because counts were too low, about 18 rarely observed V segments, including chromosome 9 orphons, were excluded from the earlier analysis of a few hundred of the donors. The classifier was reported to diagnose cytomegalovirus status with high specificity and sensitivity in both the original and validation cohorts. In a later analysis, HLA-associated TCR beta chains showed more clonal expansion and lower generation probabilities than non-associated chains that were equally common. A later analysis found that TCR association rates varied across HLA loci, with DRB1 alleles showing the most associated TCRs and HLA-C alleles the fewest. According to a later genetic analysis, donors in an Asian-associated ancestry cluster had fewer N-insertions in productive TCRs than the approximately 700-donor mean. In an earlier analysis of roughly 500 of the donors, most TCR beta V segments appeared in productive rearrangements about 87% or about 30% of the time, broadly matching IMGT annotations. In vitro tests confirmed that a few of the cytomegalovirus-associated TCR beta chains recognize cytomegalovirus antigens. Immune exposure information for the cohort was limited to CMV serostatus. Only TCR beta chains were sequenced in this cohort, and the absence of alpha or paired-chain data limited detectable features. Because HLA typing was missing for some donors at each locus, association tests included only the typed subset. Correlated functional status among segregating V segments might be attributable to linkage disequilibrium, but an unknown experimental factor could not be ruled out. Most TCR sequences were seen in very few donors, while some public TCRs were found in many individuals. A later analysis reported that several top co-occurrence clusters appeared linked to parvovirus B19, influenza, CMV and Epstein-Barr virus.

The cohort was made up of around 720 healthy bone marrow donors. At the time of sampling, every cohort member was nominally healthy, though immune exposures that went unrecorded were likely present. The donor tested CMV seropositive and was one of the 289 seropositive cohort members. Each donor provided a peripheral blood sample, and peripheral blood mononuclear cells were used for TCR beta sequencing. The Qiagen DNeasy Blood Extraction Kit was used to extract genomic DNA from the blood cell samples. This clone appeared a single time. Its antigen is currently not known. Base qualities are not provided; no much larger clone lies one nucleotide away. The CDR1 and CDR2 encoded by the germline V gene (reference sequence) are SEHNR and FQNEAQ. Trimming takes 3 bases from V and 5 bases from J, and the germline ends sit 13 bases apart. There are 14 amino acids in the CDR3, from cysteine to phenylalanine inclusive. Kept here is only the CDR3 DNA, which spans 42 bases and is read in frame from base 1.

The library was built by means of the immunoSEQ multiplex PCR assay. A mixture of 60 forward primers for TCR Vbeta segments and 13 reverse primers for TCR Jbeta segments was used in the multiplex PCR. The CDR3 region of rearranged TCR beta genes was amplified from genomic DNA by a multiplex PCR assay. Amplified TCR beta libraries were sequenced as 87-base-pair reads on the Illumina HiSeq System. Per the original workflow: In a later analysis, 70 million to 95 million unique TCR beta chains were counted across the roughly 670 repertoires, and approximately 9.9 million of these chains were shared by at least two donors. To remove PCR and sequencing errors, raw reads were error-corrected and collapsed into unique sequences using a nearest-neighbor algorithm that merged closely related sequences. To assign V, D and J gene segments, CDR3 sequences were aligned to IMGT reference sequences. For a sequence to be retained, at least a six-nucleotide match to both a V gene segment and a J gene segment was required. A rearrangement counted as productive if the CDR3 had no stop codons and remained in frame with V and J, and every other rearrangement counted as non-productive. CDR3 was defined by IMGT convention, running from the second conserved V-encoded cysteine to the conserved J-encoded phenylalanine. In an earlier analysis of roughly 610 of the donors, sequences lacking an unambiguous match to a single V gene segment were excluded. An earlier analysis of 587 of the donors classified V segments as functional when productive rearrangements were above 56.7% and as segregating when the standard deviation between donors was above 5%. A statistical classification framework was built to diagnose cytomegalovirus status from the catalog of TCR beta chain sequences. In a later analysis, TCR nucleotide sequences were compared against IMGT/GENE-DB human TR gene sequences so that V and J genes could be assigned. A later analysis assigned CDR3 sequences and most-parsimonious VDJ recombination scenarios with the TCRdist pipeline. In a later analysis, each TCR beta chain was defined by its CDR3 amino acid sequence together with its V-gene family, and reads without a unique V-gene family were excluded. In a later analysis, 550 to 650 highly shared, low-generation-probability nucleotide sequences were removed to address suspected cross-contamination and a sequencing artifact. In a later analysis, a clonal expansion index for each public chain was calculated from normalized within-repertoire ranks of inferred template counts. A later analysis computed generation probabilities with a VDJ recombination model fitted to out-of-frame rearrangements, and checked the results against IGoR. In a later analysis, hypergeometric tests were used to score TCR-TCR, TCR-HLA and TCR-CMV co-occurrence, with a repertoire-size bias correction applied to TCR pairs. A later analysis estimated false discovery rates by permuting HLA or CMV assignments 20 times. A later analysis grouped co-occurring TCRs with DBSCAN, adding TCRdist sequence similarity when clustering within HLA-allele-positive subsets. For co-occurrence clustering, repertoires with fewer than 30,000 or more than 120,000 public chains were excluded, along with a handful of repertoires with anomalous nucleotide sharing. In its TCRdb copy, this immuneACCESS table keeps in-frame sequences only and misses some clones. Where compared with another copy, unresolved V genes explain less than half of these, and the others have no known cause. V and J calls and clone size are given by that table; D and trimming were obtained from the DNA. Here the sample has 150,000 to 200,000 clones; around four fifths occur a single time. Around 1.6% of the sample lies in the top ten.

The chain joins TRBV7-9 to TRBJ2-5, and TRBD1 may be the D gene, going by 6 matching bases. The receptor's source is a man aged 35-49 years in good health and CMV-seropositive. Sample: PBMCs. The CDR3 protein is CASSLQQGSETQYF. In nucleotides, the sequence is TGTGCCAGCAGCTTGCAACAGGGTAGCGAGACCCAGTACTTC.